The 16 T cell receptor beta chains below were found in one sample sequenced in a study of blood T cell repertoires in COVID-19. Profiled with immunoSEQ multiplex PCR; TCRdb holds only in-frame clones, not every one. The table records 100,000 or so clones, roughly 78% of them present only once. What was sequenced was peripheral blood. The receptors originated from a man aged 50 to 60 with active or convalescent COVID-19.

The rearrangement joins TRBV2 to TRBJ2-1; 7 bases are shared with TRBD1. The trim removed 0 bases at V and 7 bases at J, leaving 9 bases unmatched. The V gene's germline CDR1 is SNHLY and CDR2 FYNNEI. The CDR3 runs 16 residues. The DNA of the CDR3 is TGTGCCAGCAGTGAAGCTTGGTTAAGCAGGGGGAATGAGCAGTTCTTC. Protein sequence: CASSEAWLSRGNEQFF.

The chain is built from TRBV30 and TRBJ2-7; 7 bases align to TRBD2. V shed 5 bases, J shed 6 bases, and the junction held 13 bases outside the gene matches. The CDR3 is 14 amino acids. Germline-derived CDR1 and CDR2 are GTSNPN and SVGIG (reference sequence). The CDR3 loop reads CAWSRGGVRLEQYF. The CDR3 region has the DNA TGTGCCTGGTCTAGGGGAGGGGTTCGGCTCGAGCAGTACTTC.

This chain connects TRBV3-1 (or the pseudogene TRBV3-2) to TRBJ2-1; possible D gene TRBD2, 7 bases. Germline V lookup: CDR1 LGHDT, CDR2 YNNKEL (reference sequence). V gave up 0 bases and J gave up 7 bases, with 16 bases separating them. The CDR3 runs 16 residues. Written as DNA, the CDR3 is TGTGCCAGCAGCCAAGATCCGGGGGGCGCCGTGAATGAGCAGTTCTTC. It specifies CASSQDPGGAVNEQFF.

This chain links TRBV5-6 with TRBJ1-1, with D tentatively TRBD1 (5 bases). V was clipped by 2 bases and J by 9 bases, with 20 bases between them. Germline assignment: CDR1 SGHDT and CDR2 YYEEEE. The CDR3 is 15 residues long. CDR3 nucleotide sequence: TGTGCCAGCAGCTTCACAGGCCTCTTCGGGCGACAAGCTTTCTTT. Translation gives CASSFTGLFGRQAFF.

This clone showed up just once. V and J are TRBV3-1 (or the pseudogene TRBV3-2) and TRBJ1-3; D unclear. The length of the CDR3 is 13 residues. Looked up from germline, CDR1 is LGHDT and CDR2 is YNNKEL (reference sequence). The V end lost 4 bases, the J end lost 3 bases, and 7 bases lay between the germline ends. CDR3 sequence (DNA): TGTGCCAGCAGCCCACTTTTTGGAAACACCATATATTTT. Amino acids: CASSPLFGNTIYF.

V and J are TRBV19 and TRBJ2-3; possibly TRBD1 for D (7 bases). From germline, CDR1 is LNHDA and CDR2 SQIVND (reference sequence). The CDR3 covers 17 residues. V was pared by 4 bases and J by 4 bases, with 21 bases between. The CDR3 spells CASSTNFGGGWADTQYF. The CDR3 nucleotides read TGTGCCAGTAGTACCAACTTCGGAGGGGGCTGGGCAGATACGCAGTATTTT. Supplemented by reference TRBV19 and TRBJ2-3, the full variable domain reads DGGITQSPKYLFRKEGQNVTLSCEQNLNHDAMYWYRQDPGQGLRLIYYSQIVNDFQKGDIAEGYSVSREKKESFPLTVTSAQKNPTAFYLCASSTNFGGGWADTQYFGPGTRLTVL.

This sequence joins TRBV7-2 and TRBJ2-7; the D is unclear. Trimming removed 1 base at V and 0 bases at J, with 10 bases between. Germline CDR1 reads SGHTA; CDR2 reads FQGNSA. This CDR3 spans 15 amino acids. CDR3 sequence: CASSLGGVISYEQYF. CDR3 nucleotides: TGTGCCAGCAGCTTAGGAGGCGTGATCTCCTACGAGCAGTACTTC.

A few counts support this clone. The CDR3: CATSDGTVYNEQFF. CDR3 nucleotide sequence: TGTGCCACCAGTGATGGGACAGTCTACAATGAGCAGTTCTTC. The chain couples TRBV24-1 to TRBJ2-1, with TRBD1 matching over 7 bases. CDR3 length: 14 amino acids. Germline V lookup: CDR1 KGHDR, CDR2 SFDVKD. The V segment lost 3 bases and the J segment 3 bases; nucleotides outside the gene matches: 1.

The J gene is TRBJ2-1, the V gene TRBV2; D perhaps matches TRBD1 (6 bases). This CDR3 comprises 14 residues. The V end lost 3 bases, the J end lost 7 bases, and 13 bases lay between the germline ends. Looked up from germline, CDR1 is SNHLY and CDR2 is FYNNEI. The CDR3 here is CASSEGASGNEQFF. DNA of the CDR3: TGTGCCAGCAGTGAGGGGGCCTCAGGGAATGAGCAGTTCTTC.

This chain joins TRBV2 and TRBJ2-3; TRBD2 matches 10 bases. V shed 5 bases, J shed 0 bases, and the junction held 2 bases outside the gene matches. CDR1 is SNHLY and CDR2 is FYNNEI in the germline V gene. The CDR3 runs to 15 residues. This CDR3 is CASSLAGASTDTQYF. Here the CDR3 DNA reads TGTGCCAGCAGTCTAGCGGGGGCTAGCACAGATACGCAGTATTTT.

The CDR3 loop is CASSLKTSEVSYEQYF. For the CDR3, the DNA is TGTGCCAGCAGCTTAAAGACTAGCGAGGTCTCCTACGAGCAGTACTTC. The chain couples TRBV7-2 to TRBJ2-7; 8 nucleotides align to TRBD2. CDR3 size: 16 residues. J gave up 0 bases and V 2 bases, and 6 bases lay outside the gene matches. Germline V gene lookup returns CDR1 SGHTA and CDR2 FQGNSA.

The chain links TRBV10-3 to TRBJ1-6; D is possibly TRBD1 (5 bases). There are 14 residues in the CDR3. CDR1 is ENHRY, CDR2 SYGVKD, per germline. The V gene lost 6 bases and the J gene lost 7 bases, with 13 bases spanning the gap. CDR3 residues: CAISGGERNSPLHF. The CDR3 DNA is TGTGCCATCAGCGGGGGGGAAAGGAATTCACCCCTCCACTTT.

J is TRBJ2-1 and V is TRBV19; 8 nucleotides align to TRBD1. Germline lookup yields CDR1 LNHDA and CDR2 SQIVND (reference sequence). This CDR3 has 15 amino acids. Trimming cost V 4 bases and J 3 bases; bases outside gene matches: 5. CDR3 bases: TGTGCCAGTAGTAAGGACAGGGATCTCTACAATGAGCAGTTCTTC. Translated: CASSKDRDLYNEQFF.

The chain joins TRBV3-1 (or the pseudogene TRBV3-2) to TRBJ1-1; a possible D gene is TRBD1 (6 bases). CDR1 is LGHDT and CDR2 is YNNKEL in the germline V gene (reference sequence). There are 15 residues in the CDR3. V lost 4 bases and J 1 base, leaving 13 bases between the germline ends. Here the CDR3 reads CASSPQGPGNTEAFF. CDR3 nucleotides: TGTGCCAGCAGCCCACAGGGTCCGGGGAACACTGAAGCTTTCTTT.

The chain couples TRBV7-8 to TRBJ1-1; D possibly corresponds to TRBD1 (5 bases). V lost 3 bases to trimming and J lost 1 base, with 9 bases between them. Germline V lookup: CDR1 SGHVS, CDR2 FQNEAQ. The CDR3 length is 14 residues. This CDR3 is CASSFSQENTEAFF. CDR3 bases: TGTGCCAGCAGCTTCTCACAGGAGAACACTGAAGCTTTCTTT.

This clone appeared a single time. The CDR3 coding sequence is TGTGCCAGCAGCCTTAGCGAGCCTCCGACCAACGTCCTGACTTTC. This encodes CASSLSEPPTNVLTF. The genes are TRBV7-8 and TRBJ2-6; D may be TRBD2 (5 bases). The CDR3 runs to 15 residues. Trimming cost V 5 bases and J 8 bases, with 16 bases left between them. In germline, CDR1 is SGHVS, CDR2 FQNEAQ.